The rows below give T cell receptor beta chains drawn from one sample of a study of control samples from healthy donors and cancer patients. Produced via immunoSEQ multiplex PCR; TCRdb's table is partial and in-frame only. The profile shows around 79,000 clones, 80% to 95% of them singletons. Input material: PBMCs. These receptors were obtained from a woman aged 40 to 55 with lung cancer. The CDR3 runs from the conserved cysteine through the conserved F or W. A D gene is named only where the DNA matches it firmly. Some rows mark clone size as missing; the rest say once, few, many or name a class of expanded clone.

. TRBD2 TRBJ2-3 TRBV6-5 TGTGCCAGCTTCCACCGCAGCGGGGGGGCAGATACGCAGTATTTT CASFHRSGGADTQYF
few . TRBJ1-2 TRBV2 TGTGCCAGCAGTGAAGCCGGCAGCCAACCTTATGGCTACACCTTC CASSEAGSQPYGYTF
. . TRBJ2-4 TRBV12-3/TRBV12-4 TGTGCCAGCACCCTAAAGGGGAACATTCAGTACTTC CASTLKGNIQYF
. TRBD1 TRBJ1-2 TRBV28 TGTGCCAGCAACTCTAGGGGACAGGGTGACTATGGCTACACCTTC CASNSRGQGDYGYTF
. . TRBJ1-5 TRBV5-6 TGTGCCAGCAGCTTGGAGGGTTGGGATCAGCCCCAGCATTTT CASSLEGWDQPQHF
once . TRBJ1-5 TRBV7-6 TGTGCCAGCAGCTTAGCCTCGGCAGGGGCGTATAGCAATCAGCCCCAGCATTTT CASSLASAGAYSNQPQHF
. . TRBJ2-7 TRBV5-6 TGTGCCAGCAGCTTGTGGTGGCCGCCGGGTGAGCAGTACTTC CASSLWWPPGEQYF
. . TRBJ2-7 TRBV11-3 TGTGCCAGCAGCTTAGTTAACTCTCTTCCCGCCTACGAGCAGTACTTC CASSLVNSLPAYEQYF
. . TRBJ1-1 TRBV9 TGTGCCAGCAGCGGGGGTGGGGCGAGGAACACTGAAGCTTTCTTT CASSGGGARNTEAFF
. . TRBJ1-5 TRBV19 TGTGCCAGTAGTATAGGTTCCAGATACGGTCAGCCCCAGCATTTT CASSIGSRYGQPQHF
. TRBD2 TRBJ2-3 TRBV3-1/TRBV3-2 TGTGCCAGCGGGCGTCTAGCGGCTGGAGATACGCAGTATTTT CASGRLAAGDTQYF
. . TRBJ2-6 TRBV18 TGTGCCAGCTCCGACAGAGCCCAGGCTGGGGCCAACGTCCTGACTTTC CASSDRAQAGANVLTF
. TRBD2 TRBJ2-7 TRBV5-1 TGCGCCAGCAGCTGGACTAGCGGGGGGACTGGCGAGCAGTACTTC CASSWTSGGTGEQYF
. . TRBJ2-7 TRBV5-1 TGCGCCAGCAGCTTGCCCGGGTACGAGCAGTACTTC CASSLPGYEQYF
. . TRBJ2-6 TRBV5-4 TGTGCCAGCAGCCCCCGGCCGGGGAGCTCTGGGGCCAACGTCCTGACTTTC CASSPRPGSSGANVLTF
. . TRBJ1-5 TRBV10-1 TGCGCCAGCGGGGGGGGAGAGGAGTCAGTTTGGCAATCAGCCCAGCATTTT CASGGGEESVWQSAQHF
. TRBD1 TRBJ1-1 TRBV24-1 TGTGCCACCAGTCAGACCGGGACAGAGAACACTGAAGCTTTCTTT CATSQTGTENTEAFF
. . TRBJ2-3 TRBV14 TGTGCCAGCAGCCGACGGGGGCAGGGAGATACGCAGTATTTT CASSRRGQGDTQYF
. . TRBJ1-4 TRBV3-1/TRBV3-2 TGTGCCAGCAGTCCTTTCCAAAACGTTGTAGCTAATGAAAAACTGTTTTTT CASSPFQNVVANEKLFF
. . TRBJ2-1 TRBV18 TGTGCCAGCTCACCACCGCGGGGAACGGGCAATGAGCAGTTCTTC CASSPPRGTGNEQFF
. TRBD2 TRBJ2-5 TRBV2 TGTGCCAGCAGTGTTCGGGGAGGGGAGACCCAGTACTTC CASSVRGGETQYF
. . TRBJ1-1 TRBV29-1 TGCAGCGGCGTGGGGGCCCTGAACACTGAAGCTTTCTTT CSGVGALNTEAFF
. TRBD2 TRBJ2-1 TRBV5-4 TGTGCCAGCAGCTCCCTAGCGGGGGGGTCTTTAGATGAGCAGTTCTTC CASSSLAGGSLDEQFF
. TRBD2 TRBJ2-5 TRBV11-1 TGTGCCAGTCGGGACTATTCGGGGGAGACCCAGTACTTC CASRDYSGETQYF
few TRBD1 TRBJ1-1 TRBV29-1 TGCAGCGTTGATATGGGAGGAGGGGGCGCAAACACTGAAGCTTTCTTT CSVDMGGGGANTEAFF
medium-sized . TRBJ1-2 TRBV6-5 TGTGCCAGCACGGATTTAACAGGCGACAACTATGGCTACACCTTC CASTDLTGDNYGYTF
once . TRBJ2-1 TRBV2 TGTGCCAGCAGTGGCCGTTCTTACAATGAGCAGTTCTTC CASSGRSYNEQFF
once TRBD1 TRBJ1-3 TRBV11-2 TGTGCCAGCACTTTACAGGGGACTGGAAACACCATATATTTT CASTLQGTGNTIYF
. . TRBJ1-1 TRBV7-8 TGTGCCAGCAGCTTAGGACAGCCCATGAACACTGAAGCTTTCTTT CASSLGQPMNTEAFF
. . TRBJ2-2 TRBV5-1 TGCGCCAGCAGCTTGGGATTCGAGTCCGGGGAGCTGTTTTTT CASSLGFESGELFF
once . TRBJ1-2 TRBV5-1 TGCGCCAGCAGCTTGGATTATCCGGCAGCGCTCTATGGCTACACCTTC CASSLDYPAALYGYTF
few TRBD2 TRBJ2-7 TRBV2 TGTGCCAGCAGTGAATTTCATGGACTAGCGGGGGCCTACGAGCAGTACTTC CASSEFHGLAGAYEQYF
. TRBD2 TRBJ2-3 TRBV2 TGTGCCAGCAGCCTCAGTCCCCAGCGGGATAGTACGCAGTATTTT CASSLSPQRDSTQYF
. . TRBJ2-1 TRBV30 TGTGCCTGGAGTGTACTGGGGAAGGGCAATGAGCAGTTCTTC CAWSVLGKGNEQFF
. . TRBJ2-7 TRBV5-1 TGCGCCAGCTCCCGGCGGGCGGGGGCCGAGCAGTACTTC CASSRRAGAEQYF
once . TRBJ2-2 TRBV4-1 TGCGCCAGCAGCCAAGATCCAGCGCAGAGCGGGGAGCTGTTTTTT CASSQDPAQSGELFF
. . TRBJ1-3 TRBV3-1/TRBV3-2 TGTGCCAGCAGCCAGTATGGAAACACCATATATTTT CASSQYGNTIYF
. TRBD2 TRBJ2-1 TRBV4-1 TGCGCCAGCAGCCTGCAGGGACTAGCGGGGGTTAATGAGCAGTTCTTC CASSLQGLAGVNEQFF
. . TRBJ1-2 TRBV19 TGTGCCAGTAGTAATCCAGGGGCCGGGAACTATGGCTACACCTTC CASSNPGAGNYGYTF
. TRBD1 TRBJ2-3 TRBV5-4 TGTGCCAGCAGCCCGCTCTTGTTAATAGGGACAGGGGGTAGCACAGATACGCAGTATTTT CASSPLLLIGTGGSTDTQYF
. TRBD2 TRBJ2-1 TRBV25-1 TGTGCCAGCAGTGCCTCGACTAGCGGGGGATACAATGAGCAGTTCTTC CASSASTSGGYNEQFF
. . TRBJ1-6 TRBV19 TGTGCCAGTAGTTTTCCAGGGGCACCCCTCCACTTT CASSFPGAPLHF
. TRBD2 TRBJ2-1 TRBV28 TGTGCCAGCAGTCTCGGACTAGGTGAGCAGTTCTTC CASSLGLGEQFF
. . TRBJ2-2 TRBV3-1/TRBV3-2 TGTGCCAGCAGCCAAGAAGGGTTTGTCGAGGGTATCGGGGAGCTGTTTTTT CASSQEGFVEGIGELFF
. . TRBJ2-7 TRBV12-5 TGTGCTAGTGGTTTGGTACAGGAGACCTACGAGCAGTACTTC CASGLVQETYEQYF
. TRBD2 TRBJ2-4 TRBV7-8 TGTGCCAGCAGCTTCGGACTAAGGGACTACTTAAAAAACATTCAGTACTTC CASSFGLRDYLKNIQYF